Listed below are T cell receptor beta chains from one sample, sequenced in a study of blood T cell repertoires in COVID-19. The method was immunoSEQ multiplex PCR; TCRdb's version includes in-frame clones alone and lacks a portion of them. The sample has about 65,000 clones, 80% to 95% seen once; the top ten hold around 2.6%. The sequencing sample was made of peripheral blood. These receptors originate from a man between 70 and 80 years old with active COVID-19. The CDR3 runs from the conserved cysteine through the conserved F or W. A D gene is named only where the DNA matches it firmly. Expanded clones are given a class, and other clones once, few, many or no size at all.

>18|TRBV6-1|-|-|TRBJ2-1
TGTGCCAGCAGTGGTGGAAAAGGGGCGGAGAGCTCCTACAATGAGCAGTTCTTC
CASSGGKGAESSYNEQFF
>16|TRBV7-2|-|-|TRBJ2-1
TGTGCCAGCAGCTTAGCGCAGGGGCCCGCCAACAATGAGCAGTTCTTC
CASSLAQGPANNEQFF
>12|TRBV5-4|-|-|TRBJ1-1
TGTGCCAGCAGCTTGGAGGGAGTTGAAGCTTTCTTT
CASSLEGVEAFF
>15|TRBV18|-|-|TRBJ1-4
TGTGCCAGCTCACCCTTCCAGGATGTTATTGAAAAACTGTTTTTT
CASSPFQDVIEKLFF
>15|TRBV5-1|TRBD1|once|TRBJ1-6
TGCGCCACCTCCTCGGAGGGACAGAATAATTCACCCCTCCACTTT
CATSSEGQNNSPLHF
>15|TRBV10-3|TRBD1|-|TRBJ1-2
TGTGCCATCAGTGGGGCCAACAGGGGGGGCTATGGCTACACCTTC
CAISGANRGGYGYTF
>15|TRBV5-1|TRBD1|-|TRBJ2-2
TGCGCCAGCAGCACCGGGACAGGGGTCGCCGGGGAGCTGTTTTTT
CASSTGTGVAGELFF
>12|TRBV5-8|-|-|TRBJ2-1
TGTGCCAGCAGCTTGGCGGCTAGCGTAGAGTTCTTC
CASSLAASVEFF
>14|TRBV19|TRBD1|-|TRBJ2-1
TGTGCCAGTAGTATGTCAGGGGGCCTAGATCAGCAGTTCTTC
CASSMSGGLDQQFF
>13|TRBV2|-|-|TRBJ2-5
TGTGCCAGCAAGAATAGCGGAGAAGAGACCCAGTACTTC
CASKNSGEETQYF
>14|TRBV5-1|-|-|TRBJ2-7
TGCGCCAGCAGCTTGTTGGACAGCTCCTACGAGCAGTACTTC
CASSLLDSSYEQYF
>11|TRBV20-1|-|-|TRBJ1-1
TGCAGTGTTGGACAGAACACTGAAGCTTTCTTT
CSVGQNTEAFF